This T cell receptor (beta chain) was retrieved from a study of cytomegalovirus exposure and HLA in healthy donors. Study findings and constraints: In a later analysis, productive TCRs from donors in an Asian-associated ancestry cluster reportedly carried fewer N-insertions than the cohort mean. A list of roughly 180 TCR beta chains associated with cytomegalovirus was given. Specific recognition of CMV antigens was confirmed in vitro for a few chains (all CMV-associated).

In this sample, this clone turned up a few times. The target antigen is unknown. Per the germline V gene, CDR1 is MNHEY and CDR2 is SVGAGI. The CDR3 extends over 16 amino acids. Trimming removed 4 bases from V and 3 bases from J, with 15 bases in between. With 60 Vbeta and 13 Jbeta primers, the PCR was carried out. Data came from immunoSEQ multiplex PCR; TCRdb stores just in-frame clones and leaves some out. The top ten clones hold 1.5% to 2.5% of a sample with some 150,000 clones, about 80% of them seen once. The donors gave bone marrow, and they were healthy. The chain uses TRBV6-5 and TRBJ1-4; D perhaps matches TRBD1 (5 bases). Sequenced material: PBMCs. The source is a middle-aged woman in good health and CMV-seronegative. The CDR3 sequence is CASSSPRGGANEKLFF. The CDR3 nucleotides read TGTGCCAGCAGTTCCCCTCGGGGGGGAGCTAATGAAAAACTGTTTTTT.